The 31 T cell receptor beta chains presented below share a single source sample, sequenced in a study of siplizumab effects on memory and regulatory T cells. The method was immunoSEQ multiplex PCR; TCRdb's version includes in-frame clones alone and lacks a portion of them. The sample includes fewer than 120,000 clones, 80% to 95% of them seen just once. The specimen was CD4+ T cells sorted from blood. The receptors here all came from a human donor in good health.

The chain links TRBV7-9 to TRBJ2-7; tentative D call: TRBD1 (6 bases). This CDR3 is built from 13 residues. Germline CDR1 reads SEHNR; CDR2 reads FQNEAQ (reference sequence). Trimming removed 5 bases at V and 5 bases at J, with 13 bases between. The CDR3 sequence: CASSLGQLNEQYF. DNA for the CDR3: TGTGCCAGCAGCCTAGGACAGCTCAACGAGCAGTACTTC.

The chain carries TRBV18 and TRBJ2-7; the match to TRBD2 covers 7 bases. The CDR3 loop spans 16 amino acids. CDR1 is KGHSH and CDR2 is LQKENI in the germline V gene. V lost 0 bases and J lost 0; bases outside the gene matches: 5. The CDR3 sequence is CASSPPASGNSYEQYF. The CDR3 DNA reads as TGTGCCAGCTCACCACCGGCTAGCGGCAACTCCTACGAGCAGTACTTC.

This clone occurred a few times. V usage is TRBV2 and J usage is TRBJ1-5; D possibly corresponds to TRBD1 (5 bases). Germline V lookup: CDR1 SNHLY, CDR2 FYNNEI. V was cut by 7 bases and J by 2 bases, with 15 bases left in between. The CDR3 sequence is 15 residues long. Written as DNA, the CDR3 is TGTGCCAGCACGAATCAGGGTCTAGGCAATCAGCCCCAGCATTTT. This translates into CASTNQGLGNQPQHF.

This chain uses TRBV7-9 with TRBJ1-5, with D perhaps matching TRBD1 (5 bases). Trimming pared 5 bases from V and 5 bases from J, leaving 10 bases between. Germline CDR1 SEHNR, CDR2 FQNEAQ (reference sequence). The CDR3 length is 13 residues. The CDR3: CASSIQGDQPQHF. In nucleotides, the CDR3 is TGTGCCAGCAGCATCCAGGGAGATCAGCCCCAGCATTTT.

On this clone: The sample has other DNA sequences that encode this CDR3 too. The V gene is TRBV5-1, the J gene TRBJ1-1; 9 bases are a match to TRBD1. Germline CDR1 SGHRS, CDR2 YFSETQ. V gave up 4 bases and J gave up 1 base; unmatched junction bases: 2. This CDR3 region has 14 residues. CDR3 in DNA: TGCGCCAGCAGCGAGGGACAGGGGAACACTGAAGCTTTCTTT. Protein sequence: CASSEGQGNTEAFF.

This chain links TRBV5-1 with TRBJ1-6, with D possibly being TRBD1 (5 bases). This CDR3 comprises 14 residues. Trimming pared 4 bases from V and 7 bases from J, leaving 12 bases between. CDR1 is SGHRS and CDR2 is YFSETQ in the germline V gene. The CDR3 region has the DNA TGCGCCAGCAGCGAGTTGACAGCCAATTCACCCCTCCACTTT. Translating gives CASSELTANSPLHF. The full variable domain, completed using reference TRBV5-1 and TRBJ1-6, is KAGVTQTPRYLIKTRGQQVTLSCSPISGHRSVSWYQQTPGQGLQFLFEYFSETQRNKGNFPGRFSGRQFSNSRSEMNVSTLELGDSALYLCASSELTANSPLHFGNGTRLTVT.

This chain connects TRBV28 to TRBJ1-1; weak D call: TRBD1 (5 bases). The CDR3 loop spans 17 amino acids. The germline gives CDR1 MDHEN, CDR2 SYDVKM. V lost 6 bases, J lost 5 bases, and 25 bases lay in between. The CDR3 DNA reads as TGTGCCAGCAGCGACCTACAGTGGGAGGGGCAGTTGACTGAAGCTTTCTTT. Translation gives CASSDLQWEGQLTEAFF.

The chain employs TRBV27 and TRBJ1-1, with a tentative D call TRBD1 (5 bases). V was clipped by 2 bases and J by 1 base, with 8 bases between them. CDR1 MNHEY and CDR2 SMNVEV come from the germline V gene (reference sequence). This CDR3 region has 14 residues. CDR3 in DNA: TGTGCCAGCAGTTTAATGGGGCGGAACACTGAAGCTTTCTTT. It encodes CASSLMGRNTEAFF.

The rearrangement joins TRBV5-6 to TRBJ1-2; possibly TRBD1 for D (6 bases). The CDR3 sequence is 14 residues long. Trimming left V 1 base short and J 3 bases short, with 10 bases between. Looked up from germline, CDR1 is SGHDT and CDR2 is YYEEEE. The DNA for the CDR3 is TGTGCCAGCAGCTTGCTTCCAGGGGACTATGGCTACACCTTC. Its protein is CASSLLPGDYGYTF.

The V gene is TRBV5-1, the J gene TRBJ2-1; D might be TRBD2 (5 bases). Germline values: CDR1 SGHRS, CDR2 YFSETQ. This CDR3 spans 12 amino acids. The V end lost 1 base, the J end lost 12 bases, and 11 bases lay between the germline ends. CDR3 nucleotide sequence: TGCGCCAGCAGCTTGCGGGGAGAGGTGCAGTTCTTC. Amino acid sequence: CASSLRGEVQFF.

The chain has TRBV19 and TRBJ1-1; 9 positions match TRBD1. The V gene's germline CDR1 is LNHDA and CDR2 SQIVND (reference sequence). Losses at the gene ends were 4 bases for V and 0 bases for J; bases not matched to a gene: 3. This CDR3 has 15 amino acids. DNA of the CDR3: TGTGCCAGTAGTACCGGACAGGGGTTGAACACTGAAGCTTTCTTT. Translated: CASSTGQGLNTEAFF.

The chain has TRBV5-8 and TRBJ2-3; D assignment may be TRBD1 or TRBD2 (6 bases each). The V gene's germline CDR1 is SGHTS and CDR2 YDEGEE. Trimming took off 4 bases at V and 6 bases at J, with 15 bases between the two ends. The CDR3 totals 14 residues. CDR3 sequence reads: CASSRGESWDTQYF. DNA for the CDR3: TGTGCCAGCAGCAGGGGGGAAAGCTGGGATACGCAGTATTTT.

The chain joins TRBV30 to TRBJ1-6; D might be TRBD1 (6 bases). Per germline, CDR1 GTSNPN and CDR2 SVGIG (reference sequence). With 8 bases removed from V and 6 bases from J, the gap between germline ends came to 20 bases. There are 15 residues in the CDR3. In DNA, the CDR3 is TGTGCCCGAAGTACAGGGTCACAGGGTAATTCACCCCTCCACTTT. Translated, it gives CARSTGSQGNSPLHF.

This chain connects TRBV5-6 to TRBJ2-7; D could derive from TRBD1 or TRBD2 (5 bases each). The CDR3 covers 14 residues. V lost 0 bases, J lost 2 bases, and 9 bases lay in between. The germline V gene encodes CDR1 SGHDT and CDR2 YYEEEE. The CDR3 sequence: CASSLGDLPYEQYF. The DNA for the CDR3 is TGTGCCAGCAGCTTGGGGGACCTTCCCTACGAGCAGTACTTC.

This clone occurred once. The chain carries TRBV9 and TRBJ1-5, with 8 bases aligning to TRBD1. This CDR3 spans 14 amino acids. In germline, CDR1 is SGDLS, CDR2 YYNGEE. V lost 2 bases to trimming and J lost 6 bases; unmatched junction nucleotides: 4. CDR3: CASSVGQGGQPQHF. CDR3 coding DNA: TGTGCCAGCAGCGTCGGACAGGGAGGTCAGCCCCAGCATTTT.

This clone was found once. This chain links TRBV11-3 with TRBJ2-3, with TRBD2 matching 13 bases. The V segment lost 5 bases and the J segment 0 bases; nucleotides outside the gene matches: 5. The CDR3 sequence is 17 residues long. The germline V gene encodes CDR1 SGHNT and CDR2 YENEEA. The CDR3: CASSKGLAGPSTDTQYF. The CDR3, as DNA: TGTGCCAGCAGCAAGGGACTAGCGGGACCCAGCACAGATACGCAGTATTTT. Full variable domain (remainder filled in from reference TRBV11-3 and TRBJ2-3): EAGVVQSPRYKIIEKKQPVAFWCNPISGHNTLYWYLQNLGQGPELLIRYENEEAVDDSQLPKDRFSAERLKGVDSTLKIQPAELGDSAVYLCASSKGLAGPSTDTQYFGPGTRLTVL.

The chain has TRBV11-3 and TRBJ2-2; D perhaps matches TRBD1 (5 bases). Trimming stripped 5 bases from V and 2 bases from J, with 9 bases between. CDR3 size: 14 residues. Germline V gives CDR1 SGHNT, CDR2 YENEEA. DNA of the CDR3: TGTGCCAGCAGCGCGACAGTAAACACCGGGGAGCTGTTTTTT. It is translated as CASSATVNTGELFF. Full variable domain (missing parts from reference TRBV11-3 and TRBJ2-2): EAGVVQSPRYKIIEKKQPVAFWCNPISGHNTLYWYLQNLGQGPELLIRYENEEAVDDSQLPKDRFSAERLKGVDSTLKIQPAELGDSAVYLCASSATVNTGELFFGEGSRLTVL.

This sequence joins TRBV9 and TRBJ2-1; D gene unclear. V was cut by 3 bases and J by 4 bases, with 11 bases left in between. Germline CDR1 and CDR2: SGDLS and YYNGEE. The CDR3 consists of 14 residues. The CDR3 reads CASSALETYNEQFF. The CDR3 DNA reads TGTGCCAGCAGCGCCCTAGAGACTTACAATGAGCAGTTCTTC.

V is TRBV14 and J is TRBJ1-3; tentative D call: TRBD1 (6 bases). The V end was cut by 6 bases, the J end by 1 base, with 10 bases between. The CDR3 loop spans 14 amino acids. CDR1 is SGHDN and CDR2 is FVKESK in the germline V gene. The chain's CDR3 is CASRQTGSGNTIYF. The CDR3, as DNA: TGTGCCAGCAGACAAACAGGGTCTGGAAACACCATATATTTT.

The CDR3: CASSDRPTSLYNEQFF. The DNA of the CDR3 is TGTGCCAGCAGTGATAGGCCAACGAGTCTTTACAATGAGCAGTTCTTC. This chain links TRBV6-1 with TRBJ2-1; D ambiguous. Trimming removed 3 bases from V and 4 bases from J, with 16 bases in between. The germline V gene has CDR1 MNHNS and CDR2 SASEGT. CDR3 length: 16 amino acids.

This clone has a single count. V gene TRBV4-2 combines with J gene TRBJ2-3; D could derive from TRBD1 or TRBD2 (6 bases each). CDR3 length: 17 amino acids. The germline V gene has CDR1 LGHNA and CDR2 YNFKEQ. The germline V and J ends were trimmed by 3 bases and 1 base, with 17 bases remaining between them. The CDR3 nucleotides are TGTGCCAGCAGCCACCTGGAACGGGGGCGCGGCACAGATACGCAGTATTTT. It translates to CASSHLERGRGTDTQYF.

The chain is built from TRBV19 and TRBJ1-5; 10 nucleotides agree with TRBD1. V trimming: 3 bases; J trimming: 2 bases; junction bases outside the gene matches: 4. Germline V gene data show CDR1 as LNHDA and CDR2 as SQIVND (reference sequence). The CDR3 loop spans 16 amino acids. The chain's CDR3 is CASSMDRGYGNQPQHF. The CDR3 DNA is TGTGCCAGTAGTATGGACAGGGGGTACGGCAATCAGCCCCAGCATTTT. The full variable domain, rest sourced from reference TRBV19 and TRBJ1-5, is DGGITQSPKYLFRKEGQNVTLSCEQNLNHDAMYWYRQDPGQGLRLIYYSQIVNDFQKGDIAEGYSVSREKKESFPLTVTSAQKNPTAFYLCASSMDRGYGNQPQHFGDGTRLSIL.

This clone occurred once. This sequence joins TRBV4-1 and TRBJ2-1; a weak D match, TRBD2 (7 bases). This CDR3 region has 16 residues. Trimming removed 2 bases from V and 7 bases from J, with 18 bases in between. The V gene's germline CDR1 is MGHRA and CDR2 YSYEKL. The CDR3 loop is CASSQPAAEGGNEQFF. For the CDR3, the DNA is TGCGCCAGCAGCCAACCGGCCGCGGAGGGGGGGAATGAGCAGTTCTTC.

The chain combines TRBV5-1 with TRBJ2-3, with 14 bases aligning to TRBD2. The CDR3 has 16 residues. Germline CDR1 reads SGHRS; CDR2 reads YFSETQ. The junction had 3 bases not matched to a gene; V was cut back by 0 bases and J by 6 bases. The CDR3 protein is CASSLGGLAGADTQYF. CDR3 nucleotides: TGCGCCAGCAGCTTGGGGGGACTAGCGGGAGCGGATACGCAGTATTTT.

The chain carries TRBV15 and TRBJ1-3; D is unresolved. This CDR3 is built from 20 residues. Germline V gives CDR1 LNHNV, CDR2 YYDKDF (reference sequence). Deletions cut 0 bases from V and 0 bases from J, with 21 bases between. CDR3 in amino acids: CATSRDPGRVGRISGNTIYF. CDR3 in DNA: TGTGCCACCAGCAGAGATCCCGGGCGGGTGGGGAGGATCTCTGGAAACACCATATATTTT.

This rearrangement joins TRBV11-2 to TRBJ2-1, with 7 bases matching TRBD2. V shed 5 bases and J 4 bases; nucleotides not matched to a gene: 5. There are 14 residues in the CDR3. CDR1 is SGHAT and CDR2 is FQNNGV in the germline V gene. The DNA for the CDR3 is TGTGCCAGCAGCCTCACTAGCGCTTACAATGAGCAGTTCTTC. Its translation is CASSLTSAYNEQFF.

The rearrangement joins TRBV27 to TRBJ2-5; possibly TRBD1 for D (6 bases). CDR1 and CDR2 from the germline V gene are MNHEY and SMNVEV (reference sequence). Between the trimmed V and J ends, which lost 7 bases and 5 bases, there was a span of 17 bases. The CDR3 extends over 14 amino acids. The CDR3 protein is CASTGQGFWETQYF. CDR3 bases: TGTGCCAGCACCGGGCAGGGGTTTTGGGAGACCCAGTACTTC.

CDR3 sequence (DNA): TGTGCCAGCTCTCTCACGTGGGTAGCGGAGACATACAATGAGCAGTTCTTC. Protein: CASSLTWVAETYNEQFF. The rearrangement uses TRBV18 and TRBJ2-1, with TRBD2 as a possible D gene (6 bases). The CDR3 runs to 17 residues. V gave up 6 bases and J gave up 4 bases, with 22 bases separating them. Germline V gene data show CDR1 as KGHSH and CDR2 as LQKENI.

The chain links TRBV5-6 to TRBJ1-2; D is unresolved. The CDR3 covers 13 residues. Trimming cost V 4 bases and J 3 bases, with 10 bases left between them. The germline gives CDR1 SGHDT, CDR2 YYEEEE. The CDR3 reads CASSDDKYYGYTF. For the CDR3, the DNA is TGTGCCAGCAGCGATGACAAATACTATGGCTACACCTTC.

The V gene is TRBV18, the J gene TRBJ2-6; TRBD1 might be the D (5 bases). Trimming took 1 base from V and 0 from J, leaving 10 bases between them. The germline CDR1 and CDR2 sequences are KGHSH and LQKENI. There are 17 residues in the CDR3. The CDR3 sequence is CASSPRAGISGANVLTF. CDR3 coding DNA: TGTGCCAGCTCACCACGAGCAGGGATCTCTGGGGCCAACGTCCTGACTTTC.

The J gene is TRBJ2-5, the V gene TRBV28; 8 bases line up with TRBD2. V lost 7 bases to trimming and J lost 5 bases; unmatched junction nucleotides: 12. This CDR3 is built from 15 residues. The V gene's germline CDR1 is MDHEN and CDR2 SYDVKM. CDR3 in amino acids: CASTPLAAARETQYF. Here the CDR3 DNA reads TGTGCCAGCACCCCACTAGCGGCCGCCCGGGAGACCCAGTACTTC. Combining the CDR3 with reference TRBV28 and TRBJ2-5 gives the whole variable domain DVKVTQSSRYLVKRTGEKVFLECVQDMDHENMFWYRQDPGLGLRLIYFSYDVKMKEKGDIPEGYSVSREKKERFSLILESASTNQTSMYLCASTPLAAARETQYFGPGTRLLVL.